This T cell receptor beta chain came from a study of blood T cells in healthy people across ages. Study-wide results and limits: It was held that diversity estimates obtained from one million T cells represented underestimates. Naive T cell percentage showed a strong correlation with the diversity of TCR beta. Comparison with aged donors showed that long-lived donors had more naive CD4+ cells and higher diversity.

A word on this clonotype: Its specificity is not known.

A J-beta primer mix and a sample-barcoded 5' primer were used in a second PCR of roughly 6 to 12 cycles. TCRdb reprocessed the 5' RACE reads via MiXCR and lists one record per CDR3 protein. This table holds about 770,000 distinct CDR3 sequences, approximately 48% found once. At least 5 micrograms of total RNA were extracted per sample. The germline CDR1 and CDR2 sequences are SGHTA and FQGNSA. This CDR3 region has 14 residues. V dropped 5 bases and J dropped 4; count of bases not matched to a gene: 5. This sequence joins TRBV7-2 and TRBJ2-5; the match to TRBD1 covers 9 bases. The receptor comes from a man aged 55 to 70 in good health. The sample taken for sequencing was blood. The DNA for the CDR3 is TGTGCCAGCAGCGGGGACAGGGTGGGAGAGACCCAGTACTTC. Amino acids: CASSGDRVGETQYF.